Listed below are T cell receptor beta chains from one sample, sequenced in a study of blood T cell repertoires in COVID-19. Libraries were prepared by immunoSEQ multiplex PCR; TCRdb keeps only in-frame clonotypes and omits some of them. The sample lists 150,000 to 170,000 clones, roughly nine tenths occurring once. Input material: peripheral blood. Receptors were obtained from a man between 50 and 59 years old with acute or convalescent COVID-19. The conserved cysteine and the conserved F or W are not part of the CDR3 here. Some rows have no size entry. The others give once, few or many, or a class for an expanded clone.

abundance,v_gene,j_gene,CDR3aa
.,TRBV6-2/TRBV6-3,TRBJ2-4,ASSLALAGGPGDIQY
.,TRBV7-8,TRBJ2-1,ASSVPGLPPNEQF
.,TRBV7-9,TRBJ2-2,ASSETSLRTGELF
.,TRBV14,TRBJ2-5,ASSQVGTSGLGTQY
once,TRBV27,TRBJ1-5,ASSQRQGLFDQPQH
once,TRBV6-5,TRBJ2-2,AGGTSGSTGELF
.,TRBV6-6,TRBJ1-1,ASGGQPNTEAF
.,TRBV21-1,TRBJ2-7,ASSKIRQGGNEQY
.,TRBV19,TRBJ1-1,ASRPAGQGGTEAF
few,TRBV11-2,TRBJ2-4,ASSLERVGGDRELWVQY
.,TRBV7-9,TRBJ1-4,ASSFRGVNEKLF
.,TRBV18,TRBJ1-5,ASSLPGTGNQPQH
.,TRBV15,TRBJ1-4,ATSRDKSEKLF
.,TRBV5-1,TRBJ2-1,ASSLTSVPYNEQF
.,TRBV7-6,TRBJ1-3,ASSSPGGGTGNTIY
once,TRBV6-5,TRBJ2-1,ASSRTGEPYNEQF
.,TRBV7-9,TRBJ2-5,ASSFRGTSDIQETQY
.,TRBV6-6,TRBJ2-5,ASSLTSGGRQETQY
.,TRBV28,TRBJ1-2,ASRNRFNYGYT
.,TRBV18,TRBJ1-4,ASSPSHTEANEKLF
.,TRBV29-1,TRBJ2-2,SVQPSGGPTGELF
.,TRBV27,TRBJ1-6,ASSSGQGYSYNSPLH
.,TRBV28,TRBJ1-6,ASSFYWDSGSPLH
.,TRBV2,TRBJ2-5,ASRARTSGLTQY
.,TRBV6-2/TRBV6-3,TRBJ1-6,ASSYLPGGQGNNSPLH
once,TRBV18,TRBJ2-1,ASSLQRDPGEQF
.,TRBV7-6,TRBJ1-3,ASLGHGRWGLGAGNTIY
.,TRBV30,TRBJ2-3,AWTAGLTDTQY
.,TRBV9,TRBJ1-1,ASSVEGILTEAF
.,TRBV10-2,TRBJ1-1,ASRAGQGGSEAF
once,TRBV7-9,TRBJ2-6,ASSSGSGANVLT
.,TRBV5-6,TRBJ2-5,ASTGTKSETQY
.,TRBV27,TRBJ2-1,ASSLLGTVYNEQF
.,TRBV4-1,TRBJ1-2,ASSPTRGLVGYT
.,TRBV4-3,TRBJ1-5,ASSQDQDQPQH
.,TRBV5-1,TRBJ2-2,ASSPPAANTGELF
.,TRBV7-9,TRBJ2-7,ASSLSARQDYEQY
.,TRBV28,TRBJ2-7,ASNGLAGVDEQY
.,TRBV7-9,TRBJ2-7,ASSTGQAYSYEQY
.,TRBV5-1,TRBJ2-1,ASSFSGQGYNEQF
.,TRBV7-2,TRBJ1-1,ASSLLFRAFNTEAF
.,TRBV7-2,TRBJ1-2,ASSLTGGSNYGYT
.,TRBV2,TRBJ2-1,ASRGASGGHNEQF
.,TRBV24-1,TRBJ1-4,ATSDFGQGGEKLF
.,TRBV7-2,TRBJ1-3,ASSLDSGNTIY
.,TRBV27,TRBJ1-1,ASRSGTGRSEAF
.,TRBV9,TRBJ1-6,ASGQSNNSPLH
.,TRBV28,TRBJ1-2,ASRRTVLTGGYT
.,TRBV19,TRBJ2-7,ASSISLAGGPTYEQY
once,TRBV7-8,TRBJ2-1,ASSLEGGWLNEQF
.,TRBV7-2,TRBJ2-2,ASSARTGGPGELF
.,TRBV7-2,TRBJ1-2,ASSLARGRNYGYT